The 8 T cell receptor beta chains below all came from one sample that was sequenced in a study of radiotherapy plus CTLA-4 blockade in lung cancer. Libraries were prepared by immunoSEQ multiplex PCR; TCRdb keeps only in-frame clonotypes and omits some of them. The sample has 90,000 to 150,000 clones, around 75% seen once. The sequencing here drew on peripheral blood, taken from a patient treated with radiotherapy plus ipilimumab. These receptors came from a human donor with non-small cell lung cancer who had a partial response to radiotherapy plus ipilimumab.

This sequence joins TRBV5-4 and TRBJ1-1; tentatively, D is TRBD1 (5 bases). The germline V gene encodes CDR1 SGHNT and CDR2 YYREEE (reference sequence). Trimming pared 4 bases from V and 1 base from J, leaving 8 bases between. The CDR3 extends over 13 amino acids. CDR3 sequence: CASSLDRNTEAFF. The CDR3, as DNA: TGTGCCAGCAGCCTAGACAGGAACACTGAAGCTTTCTTT.

This clone was seen a single time. The chain has TRBV19 and TRBJ2-7; D is possibly TRBD2 (5 bases). CDR1 is LNHDA and CDR2 is SQIVND in the germline V gene (reference sequence). The ends were cut back, 10 bases at V and 7 bases at J, with 17 bases in the middle. The CDR3 is made up of 12 amino acids. Written as DNA, the CDR3 is TGTGCCACCATTGCGGGCCTGGGGGAGCAGTACTTC. Translating gives CATIAGLGEQYF. The entire variable domain, with the rest obtained from reference TRBV19 and TRBJ2-7, is as follows: DGGITQSPKYLFRKEGQNVTLSCEQNLNHDAMYWYRQDPGQGLRLIYYSQIVNDFQKGDIAEGYSVSREKKESFPLTVTSAQKNPTAFYLCATIAGLGEQYFGPGTRLTVT.

The chain uses TRBV5-1 and TRBJ2-1; D is unclear. CDR3 length equals 13 residues. Trimming took 2 bases from V and 7 from J, leaving 10 bases between them. Germline CDR1 is SGHRS and CDR2 is YFSETQ. CDR3: CASSLNPRNEQFF. The CDR3 nucleotides are TGCGCCAGCAGCTTAAATCCCAGGAATGAGCAGTTCTTC. Together with reference TRBV5-1 and TRBJ2-1, the CDR3 gives the full variable domain: KAGVTQTPRYLIKTRGQQVTLSCSPISGHRSVSWYQQTPGQGLQFLFEYFSETQRNKGNFPGRFSGRQFSNSRSEMNVSTLELGDSALYLCASSLNPRNEQFFGPGTRLTVL.

The count of this clone is one. Mismatch with germline at one junction end may stem from a read error. V gene TRBV7-9 combines with J gene TRBJ1-2, with 7 bases matching TRBD1. CDR3 size: 15 residues. CDR1 is SEHNR, CDR2 FQNEAQ, per germline (reference sequence). The CDR3: CANSPQGGYDYGYTF. In DNA form, the CDR3 reads TGTGCCAACAGCCCCCAGGGGGGATATGACTATGGCTACACCTTC. Using reference TRBV7-9 and TRBJ1-2 for the parts outside the CDR3, the full variable domain is DTGVSQNPRHKITKRGQNVTFRCDPISEHNRLYWYRQTLGQGPEFLTYFQNEAQLEKSRLLSDRFSAERPKGSFSTLEIQRTEQGDSAMYLCANSPQGGYDYGYTFGSGTRLTVV.

The chain links TRBV19 to TRBJ2-2; TRBD1 matches at 8 bases. Trimming removed 3 bases from V and 6 bases from J; junction bases left unmatched: 9. This CDR3 has 16 residues. The V gene's germline CDR1 is LNHDA and CDR2 SQIVND (reference sequence). CDR3 sequence: CASSILAGGEAGELFF. CDR3 in DNA: TGTGCCAGTAGTATTCTAGCAGGGGGCGAAGCCGGGGAGCTGTTTTTT. The whole variable domain, filled in from reference TRBV19 and TRBJ2-2, reads DGGITQSPKYLFRKEGQNVTLSCEQNLNHDAMYWYRQDPGQGLRLIYYSQIVNDFQKGDIAEGYSVSREKKESFPLTVTSAQKNPTAFYLCASSILAGGEAGELFFGEGSRLTVL.

The gene calls are TRBV2 and TRBJ1-1, with 8 bases that match TRBD1. Losses at the gene ends were 6 bases for V and 5 bases for J; bases not matched to a gene: 8. The germline V gene encodes CDR1 SNHLY and CDR2 FYNNEI. This CDR3 contains 14 residues. CDR3 region: CASSRRQGLTEAFF. CDR3 DNA: TGTGCCAGCAGCCGACGACAGGGGTTAACTGAAGCTTTCTTT.

The chain links TRBV30 to TRBJ1-2, with 11 nucleotides matching TRBD1. The CDR3 runs 16 residues. Germline assignment: CDR1 GTSNPN and CDR2 SVGIG (reference sequence). With V trimmed by 3 bases and J by 5 bases, 11 bases remained unmatched. The CDR3: CAWRPQAGTGGYGYTF. The CDR3 DNA reads as TGTGCCTGGAGACCCCAGGCAGGGACAGGGGGGTATGGCTACACCTTC.

This clone was seen more than once but under ten times. This rearrangement joins TRBV5-5 to TRBJ2-5; D remains ambiguous. V dropped 0 bases and J dropped 5 bases, with 8 bases sitting between them. This CDR3 has 13 residues. The germline V gene encodes CDR1 SGHKS and CDR2 YYEKEE (reference sequence). In DNA form, the CDR3 reads TGTGCCAGCAGCTTGGCCAACGGGGAGACCCAGTACTTC. Translation gives CASSLANGETQYF.